Each of the 16 T cell receptor beta chains below was sequenced from the same sample in a study of control samples from healthy donors and cancer patients. Data came from immunoSEQ multiplex PCR; TCRdb stores just in-frame clones and leaves some out. The sample lists tens of thousands of clones, approximately 94% occurring once. Input material: blood. The source is a woman aged 25-40 years in good health.

V gene TRBV4-2 combines with J gene TRBJ1-6, with D perhaps matching TRBD1 (5 bases). CDR1 is LGHNA and CDR2 is YNFKEQ in the germline V gene. The CDR3 sequence is 17 residues long. Trimming shortened V by 3 bases and J by 6 bases, and 18 bases separated the two germline ends. Written as DNA, the CDR3 is TGTGCCAGCAGCCATGCCCTACGCGGGGGAGGTAATTCACCCCTCCACTTT. This gives the protein CASSHALRGGGNSPLHF.

V is TRBV18 and J is TRBJ1-3, with D unclear. V was cut by 1 base and J by 6 bases, with 7 bases left in between. The germline V gene has CDR1 KGHSH and CDR2 LQKENI. This CDR3 spans 13 amino acids. The CDR3 sequence is CASSPREENTIYF. The CDR3 nucleotides read TGTGCCAGCTCACCACGCGAGGAAAACACCATATATTTT.

V is TRBV30 and J is TRBJ1-5, with no clear D. V was shortened by 2 bases and J by 0 bases, with 8 bases between the two germline ends. Germline-derived CDR1 and CDR2 are GTSNPN and SVGIG (reference sequence). This CDR3 region has 14 residues. CDR3 amino acids: CAWSRTTSNQPQHF. The CDR3, as DNA: TGTGCCTGGAGTCGGACGACTAGCAATCAGCCCCAGCATTTT.

This clone was recorded a few times. The V call is TRBV12-3 or TRBV12-4, the J call TRBJ1-2; D remains ambiguous. V lost 6 bases and J 8 bases, leaving 16 bases between the germline ends. This CDR3 region has 13 residues. This CDR3 reads CASSRSPLEGYTF. For the CDR3, the DNA is TGTGCCAGCAGCCGAAGTCCCCTAGAAGGCTACACCTTC.

With regard to this clone: The junction shows a germline mismatch at one end, possibly a read error. The chain has TRBV16 and TRBJ1-2, with 8 bases fitting TRBD1. The CDR3 spans 14 residues. Germline CDR1 KGHSY, CDR2 FQNENV. DNA of the CDR3: TGTGCCAGCAGCCAAATGTACGGGACAGGACACCAATTCTTC. Protein sequence: CASSQMYGTGHQFF.

This clone was picked up one time. V usage is TRBV24-1 and J usage is TRBJ2-1; 10 nucleotides align to TRBD1. The V gene's germline CDR1 is KGHDR and CDR2 SFDVKD. V shed 4 bases, J shed 5 bases, and the junction held 7 bases outside the gene matches. There are 16 residues in the CDR3. The CDR3 here is CATSESGTGVNNEQFF. CDR3 in DNA: TGTGCCACCAGTGAATCCGGGACAGGGGTCAACAATGAGCAGTTCTTC.

The V gene is TRBV4-1, the J gene TRBJ2-3, with D uncertain. Germline CDR1 reads MGHRA; CDR2 reads YSYEKL. The CDR3 is 17 residues long. The V end was cut by 3 bases, the J end by 0 bases, with 16 bases between. The CDR3 loop is CASSQGLGQESTDTQYF. The CDR3 nucleotides read TGCGCCAGCAGCCAGGGCCTAGGGCAGGAAAGCACAGATACGCAGTATTTT.

V and J are TRBV6-5 and TRBJ1-2; a possible D gene is TRBD1 (6 bases). The CDR3 spans 13 residues. Trimming left V 7 bases short and J 8 bases short, with 17 bases between. From germline, CDR1 is MNHEY and CDR2 SVGAGI. The CDR3 sequence: CASTSGDSEGYTF. Written as DNA, the CDR3 is TGTGCCAGCACCTCAGGGGATTCGGAGGGCTACACCTTC.

V is TRBV14 and J is TRBJ1-1; D perhaps matches TRBD1 (6 bases). The CDR3 runs 11 residues. V was trimmed by 3 bases and J by 11 bases, leaving 10 bases between them. Germline V gene lookup returns CDR1 SGHDN and CDR2 FVKESK. The CDR3 reads CASSHTGRAFF. The CDR3 region has the DNA TGTGCCAGCAGCCACACAGGGCGGGCTTTCTTT.

This clone was detected only once. V and J are TRBV30 and TRBJ1-6, with unresolved D. The V end was cut by 4 bases, the J end by 14 bases, with 15 bases between. Germline CDR1 reads GTSNPN; CDR2 reads SVGIG (reference sequence). The CDR3 loop spans 12 amino acids. The CDR3 loop reads CAWKTEQGSLHF. DNA of the CDR3: TGTGCCTGGAAGACGGAGCAAGGGTCCCTCCACTTT.

The chain recombines TRBV5-5 with TRBJ1-2; the match to TRBD1 covers 8 bases. This CDR3 is built from 14 residues. Trimming took 5 bases from V and 3 from J; bases not matched to a gene: 6. Germline CDR1 is SGHKS and CDR2 is YYEKEE (reference sequence). In DNA form, the CDR3 reads TGTGCCAGCAGTCCGAAGACAGGGGACTATGGCTACACCTTC. Translation: CASSPKTGDYGYTF.

This sequence joins TRBV19 and TRBJ1-1; D unresolved. The CDR3 loop spans 14 amino acids. V was pared by 2 bases and J by 4 bases, with 11 bases between. Germline CDR1 LNHDA, CDR2 SQIVND (reference sequence). CDR3 in DNA: TGTGCCAGTAGTATAACGGCCCCAGCCACTGAAGCTTTCTTT. Its translation: CASSITAPATEAFF.

The rearrangement links TRBV2 to TRBJ2-1; 12 nucleotides align to TRBD2. Per the germline V gene, CDR1 is SNHLY and CDR2 is FYNNEI. This CDR3 is 19 amino acids long. With V trimmed by 0 bases and J by 4 bases, 10 bases remained unmatched. CDR3 region: CASSEALWTSGDSYNEQFF. CDR3 bases: TGTGCCAGCAGTGAAGCGCTTTGGACTAGCGGGGACTCGTACAATGAGCAGTTCTTC.

CDR3 nucleotide sequence: TGTGCCTGGAGTGTACAGGTTGGTTACCAAGAGACCCAGTACTTC. This encodes CAWSVQVGYQETQYF. The chain is built from TRBV30 and TRBJ2-5, with D possibly TRBD1 on 5 matching bases. V lost 0 bases to trimming and J lost 0 bases, with 11 bases between them. The CDR3 has 15 residues. Looked up from germline, CDR1 is GTSNPN and CDR2 is SVGIG (reference sequence).

This clone was observed a single time. The gene calls are TRBV9 and TRBJ1-6, with D possibly TRBD1 on 5 matching bases. The CDR3 loop spans 16 amino acids. Trimming stripped 0 bases from V and 8 bases from J, with 15 bases between. Germline CDR1 is SGDLS and CDR2 is YYNGEE. The CDR3 DNA is TGTGCCAGCAGCGTAGATGGTGGGGGAGGAGATTCACCCCTCCACTTT. Protein sequence: CASSVDGGGGDSPLHF.

This clone occurred once. The chain couples TRBV3-1 (or the pseudogene TRBV3-2) to TRBJ1-2; 8 nucleotides match TRBD1. Unmatched junction bases numbered 9, after V lost 4 bases and J lost 5 bases. The CDR3 loop spans 15 amino acids. CDR1 is LGHDT and CDR2 is YNNKEL in the germline V gene (reference sequence). The CDR3 is CASSPETTGAYGYTF. CDR3 nucleotide sequence: TGTGCCAGCAGCCCGGAAACGACAGGGGCTTATGGCTACACCTTC.